The 14 T cell receptor beta chains in this list originate from one sample, sequenced in a study of HIV-infected patients and healthy controls. Alpha and beta constant-region primers primed reverse transcription of around 500 ng RNA. Using multiplexing indices, alpha and beta chain libraries were generated apart by chain-specific third strand synthesis. TCRdb re-called the 5' RACE reads with MiXCR, one entry per CDR3 protein. The sample lists 4,500 to 5,500 distinct CDR3 sequences, approximately 5.7% occurring once. Antiretroviral therapy had run roughly three months, about 14 weeks, before follow-up blood collection. Whole blood was used without fractionation, so all unsorted peripheral T cells were included. This material consisted of blood, taken during antiretroviral therapy. Receptors originate from an adult with HIV infection.

This clonotype was observed at least ten times. This chain uses TRBV7-2 with TRBJ2-7, with 9 positions matching TRBD2. The germline V gene has CDR1 SGHTA and CDR2 FQGNSA. This CDR3 has 14 residues. The J segment lost 5 bases and the V segment lost 8 bases, leaving 10 bases of the junction unmatched. The CDR3 DNA sequence: TGTGCCAGCTTGCAGGGGCGGGAGGGCCACGAGCAGTACTTC. Translated, it gives CASLQGREGHEQYF.

This clonotype is deemed medium-sized. V and J are TRBV5-4 and TRBJ2-7, with 7 bases fitting TRBD1. This CDR3 has 12 residues. Germline V gene lookup returns CDR1 SGHNT and CDR2 YYREEE (reference sequence). The trim removed 4 bases at V and 6 bases at J, leaving 4 bases unmatched. CDR3 DNA: TGTGCCAGCAGCGCGGACAGGCGCGAGCAGTACTTC. Protein product: CASSADRREQYF.

By sample fraction, this clonotype is medium-sized. The chain combines TRBV28 with TRBJ1-5; a possible D gene is TRBD1 (6 bases). Germline assignment: CDR1 MDHEN and CDR2 SYDVKM. There are 17 residues in the CDR3. Trimming removed 6 bases at V and 0 bases at J, with 18 bases between. The CDR3 DNA follows: TGTGCCAGCAGACACCGGGACAAAACTTATAGCAATCAGCCCCAGCATTTT. Its translation is CASRHRDKTYSNQPQHF.

This clonotype is categorized as medium-sized. This chain links TRBV6-2 or TRBV6-3 with TRBJ1-5; D is perhaps TRBD1 (6 bases). From germline, CDR1 is MNHEY and CDR2 SVGEGT. This CDR3 contains 13 residues. V lost 6 bases, J lost 7 bases, and 13 bases lay in between. CDR3 sequence (DNA): TGTGCCAGCAGCCCGAACAGGGACCAGCCCCAGCATTTT. This translates into CASSPNRDQPQHF.

The rearrangement links TRBV27 to TRBJ1-5; D gene ambiguous. CDR1 is MNHEY, CDR2 SMNVEV, per germline (reference sequence). CDR3 length: 13 amino acids. Trimming left V 3 bases short and J 5 bases short, with 8 bases between. CDR3 protein: CASSFVLDQPQHF. The CDR3 DNA is TGTGCCAGCAGTTTCGTTCTCGATCAGCCCCAGCATTTT.

This clonotype is judged medium-sized (0.01 to 0.1%). This rearrangement joins TRBV3-1 to TRBJ2-5, with D possibly TRBD1 on 6 matching bases. The V gene lost 4 bases and the J gene lost 5 bases, with 14 bases spanning the gap. The CDR3 is 14 amino acids. CDR1 is LGHDT, CDR2 YNNKEL, per germline (reference sequence). The DNA for the CDR3 is TGTGCCAGCAGCCCAGGGGTAGTGAGGGAGACCCAGTACTTC. It yields the protein CASSPGVVRETQYF.

The V gene is TRBV27, the J gene TRBJ2-1; D ambiguous. CDR1 and CDR2 (germline): MNHEY, SMNVEV (reference sequence). This CDR3 contains 12 residues. The V gene lost 6 bases and the J gene lost 9 bases, with 12 bases spanning the gap. The CDR3 bases are TGTGCCAGCAGAAACCAAAAGGCTGAGCAGTTCTTC. Its protein product is CASRNQKAEQFF.

This clonotype ranks as medium-sized (0.01 to 0.1%). Written as DNA, the CDR3 is TGTGCCAGCAGTTACTCCCAACGGGAGCAGTACTTC. Translating gives CASSYSQREQYF. This rearrangement joins TRBV6-5 to TRBJ2-7; D is uncertain. V shed 0 bases and J shed 7 bases, with 7 bases lying between them. The CDR3 length is 12 residues. From germline, CDR1 is MNHEY and CDR2 SVGAGI.

J is TRBJ2-7 and V is TRBV29-1, with 7 nucleotides matching TRBD2. The V segment lost 6 bases and the J segment 1 base; nucleotides outside the gene matches: 6. There are 13 residues in the CDR3. Germline CDR1 is SQVTM and CDR2 is ANQGSEA. The CDR3 sequence: CSVVTSRSYEQYF. The DNA of the CDR3 is TGCAGCGTGGTGACTAGCAGGTCCTACGAGCAGTACTTC.

This clonotype is termed medium-sized. V usage is TRBV7-6 and J usage is TRBJ1-3, with D maybe TRBD1 (6 bases). This CDR3 comprises 16 residues. CDR1 is SGHVS and CDR2 is FNYEAQ in the germline V gene. V lost 5 bases and J 2 bases, leaving 16 bases between the germline ends. In DNA form, the CDR3 reads TGTGCCAGCAGCCAGACCCCACCAGGGGCTGGAAACACCATATATTTT. It specifies CASSQTPPGAGNTIYF.

This clonotype was recorded at least ten times. V and J are TRBV12-3 or TRBV12-4 and TRBJ2-2; 8 nucleotides align to TRBD2. Trimming removed 5 bases from V and 4 bases from J; junction bases left unmatched: 15. This CDR3 is 18 amino acids long. The CDR3 DNA sequence: TGTGCCAGCAGTCCCCTCCTGGGGCGGGGGGTGGGCACCGGGGAGCTGTTTTTT. Its translation: CASSPLLGRGVGTGELFF.

This clonotype showed up just a few times. The chain employs TRBV7-8 and TRBJ1-2; D remains ambiguous. Trimming removed 2 bases at V and 6 bases at J, with 10 bases between. CDR3 length: 13 residues. Per germline, CDR1 SGHVS and CDR2 FQNEAQ. CDR3 nucleotides: TGTGCCAGCAGCTTATCGGCAGGCCATGGCTACACCTTC. This sequence encodes CASSLSAGHGYTF.

This clonotype is deemed medium-sized. This chain joins TRBV28 and TRBJ2-1, with unresolved D. This CDR3 is built from 12 residues. Germline CDR1 MDHEN, CDR2 SYDVKM. V shed 6 bases and J shed 7 bases, with 10 bases lying between them. DNA for the CDR3: TGTGCCAGCAGCCCCGACCTAAATGAGCAGTTCTTC. It encodes CASSPDLNEQFF.

This clonotype showed up just a few times. The chain employs TRBV7-2 and TRBJ1-5; D is possibly TRBD1 (5 bases). V gave up 6 bases and J gave up 4 bases, with 10 bases separating them. CDR1 and CDR2 from the germline V gene are SGHTA and FQGNSA. This CDR3 comprises 13 residues. The CDR3 DNA follows: TGTGCCAGCAGTCTCGACAGAAATCAGCCCCAGCATTTT. Protein sequence: CASSLDRNQPQHF.